This T cell receptor (beta chain) is drawn from a study of molecular identifiers for immune sequencing clone quantification. Study conclusions and caveats: Over 97% of effector molecules, yet under 1% of naive-cell molecules, were held by clones above 20 RNA copies.

Each CDR3 protein is one row after TCRdb ran MiXCR on the PCR reads. Counted here are about 98,000 distinct CDR3 sequences, 30% to 35% occurring once; the ten biggest clones make up less than 10%. As concerns this clonotype: Its target is not known. This could be a read error, since a much larger clone is one nucleotide away.

Libraries used about 20,000 to 1,100,000 sorted naive CD8 T cells and 10%, 30% or 50% RNA input. The sequence was collected from a human donor in good health. Some libraries in this study had Jurkat cell RNA spiked in. The sample comprised naive CD8+ T cells from blood, with Jurkat cell RNA spiked in. Subset noted: FACS-sorted CD8+CD4-CCR7+CD45RA+ naive T cells.

The CDR3 spells CASSLAMTGANVLTF. The CDR3 bases are TGTGCCAGCAGCTTAGCTATGACTGGGGCCAACGTCCTGACTTTC. J is TRBJ2-6 and V is TRBV7-6, with D unclear. The V and J ends lost 0 bases and 2 bases respectively, with 5 bases between them. This CDR3 has 15 amino acids. Germline loops: CDR1 SGHVS, CDR2 FNYEAQ.